This note documents a single T cell receptor beta chain sequence. The sample belongs to a study of blood T cell repertoires in COVID-19. Germline V gene lookup returns CDR1 SGHTA and CDR2 FQGNSA. V shed 6 bases and J shed 6 bases, with 18 bases lying between them. The CDR3 spans 14 residues. Data came from immunoSEQ multiplex PCR; TCRdb stores just in-frame clones and leaves some out. The sample lists 150,000 to 200,000 clones, approximately 83% seen once, with over 2.5% in the top ten. Input material: peripheral blood. This TCR came from a man between 60 and 75 years old with acute or convalescent COVID-19. This chain joins TRBV7-2 and TRBJ2-7; TRBD2 might be the D (6 bases). The CDR3 DNA reads TGTGCCAGCAGGTCCTCGGGACTCCTCGGCGAGCAGTACTTC. Translated: CASRSSGLLGEQYF.